This T cell receptor (beta chain) was observed in a study of blood T cell repertoires in COVID-19. Study in general: PBMCs, B-cell-depleted T cells, or T cells provided the cDNA or gDNA that made up the material.

Followed over time, Seattle patients had been enrolled while infection was active. This clone was seen just once. This CDR3 has 13 amino acids. In germline, CDR1 is SGHRS, CDR2 YFSETQ. V lost 5 bases and J lost 4; bases outside the gene matches: 4. Original processing methods: Reference gene primer amplification yielded estimated nucleated cell counts. Clones were sequenced by immunoSEQ multiplex PCR, and TCRdb holds only the in-frame ones, with some missing. That table is the source of V, J and clone size, and D and trimming were worked out from the DNA. The sample yields about 440,000 clones, about 87% seen once.

This chain uses TRBV5-1 with TRBJ1-2; 8 bases are a match to TRBD1. This TCR was sampled from a woman aged 45-65 years with COVID-19, enrolled during active disease. Sequenced material: peripheral blood. For the CDR3, the DNA is TGCGCCAGCAGGACAGGGGAGGTCTATGGCTACACCTTC. This gives the protein CASRTGEVYGYTF. The whole variable domain, filled in from reference TRBV5-1 and TRBJ1-2, reads KAGVTQTPRYLIKTRGQQVTLSCSPISGHRSVSWYQQTPGQGLQFLFEYFSETQRNKGNFPGRFSGRQFSNSRSEMNVSTLELGDSALYLCASRTGEVYGYTFGSGTRLTVV.